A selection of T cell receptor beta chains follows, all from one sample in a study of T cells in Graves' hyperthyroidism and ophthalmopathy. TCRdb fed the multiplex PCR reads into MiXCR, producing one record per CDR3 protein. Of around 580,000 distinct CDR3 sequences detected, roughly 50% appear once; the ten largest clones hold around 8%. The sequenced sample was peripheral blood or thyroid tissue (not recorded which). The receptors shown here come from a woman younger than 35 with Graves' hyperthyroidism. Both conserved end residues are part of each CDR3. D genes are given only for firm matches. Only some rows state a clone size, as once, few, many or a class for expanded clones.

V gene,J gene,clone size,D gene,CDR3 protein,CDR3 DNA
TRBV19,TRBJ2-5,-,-,CASRQGTEGTETQYF,TGTGCCAGTAGGCAGGGCACTGAAGGAACAGAGACCCAGTACTTC
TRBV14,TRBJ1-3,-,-,CASSQYAIYF,TGTGCCAGCAGCCAGTACGCCATATATTTT
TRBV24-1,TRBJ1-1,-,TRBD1,CAICVGQGTEAFF,TGTGCCATCTGCGTGGGACAGGGGACTGAAGCTTTCTTT
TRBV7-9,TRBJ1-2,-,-,CASSSPGGDYGYTF,TGTGCCAGCAGCTCACCGGGAGGGGACTATGGCTACACCTTC
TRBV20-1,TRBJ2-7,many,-,CSAREPDFSYEQYF,TGCAGTGCTAGAGAGCCAGACTTCTCCTACGAGCAGTACTTC
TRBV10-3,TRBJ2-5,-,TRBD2,CAISERAGARETQYF,TGTGCCATCAGTGAACGAGCGGGGGCGAGGGAGACCCAGTACTTC
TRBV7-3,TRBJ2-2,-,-,CASSDPRELFF,TGTGCCAGCAGCGACCCCAGGGAGCTGTTTTTT
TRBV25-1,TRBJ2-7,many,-,CASSEGGPSYEQYF,TGTGCCAGCAGTGAAGGCGGTCCCTCCTACGAGCAGTACTTC
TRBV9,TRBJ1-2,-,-,CASSVGWGNYGYTF,TGTGCCAGCAGCGTAGGATGGGGCAACTATGGCTACACCTTC
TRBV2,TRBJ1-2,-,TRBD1,CAQHRKRGRDGYTF,TGTGCCCAGCACAGAAAGAGGGGGCGGGATGGCTACACCTTC
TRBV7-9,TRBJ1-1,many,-,CASSPNRVPTNTEAFF,TGTGCCAGCAGCCCAAACAGGGTCCCCACGAACACTGAAGCTTTCTTT
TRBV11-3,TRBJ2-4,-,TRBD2,CASSLGGGRNIQYF,TGTGCCAGCAGCTTAGGGGGGGGTCGGAACATTCAGTACTTC
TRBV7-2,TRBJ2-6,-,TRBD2,CASVGAGALSYSGANVLTF,TGTGCCAGCGTCGGTGCGGGAGCGCTCTCCTACTCTGGGGCCAACGTCCTGACTTTC
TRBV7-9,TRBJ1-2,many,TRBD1,CASSTDRGYGYTF,TGTGCCAGCAGCACCGACAGGGGTTATGGCTACACCTTC
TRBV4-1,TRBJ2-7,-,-,CASSQEAGGRWDEQYF,TGCGCCAGCAGCCAAGAGGCAGGTGGTAGGTGGGACGAGCAGTACTTC
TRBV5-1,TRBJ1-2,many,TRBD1,CATGPGQNNYGYTF,TGCGCCACCGGCCCGGGACAGAATAACTATGGCTACACCTTC
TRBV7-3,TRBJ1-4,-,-,CASSETSGSEKLFF,TGTGCCAGCAGCGAGACTAGCGGGAGTGAAAAACTGTTTTTT
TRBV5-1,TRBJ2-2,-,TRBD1,CASSLFRGQGAGELFF,TGCGCCAGCAGCTTGTTCAGGGGCCAGGGGGCCGGGGAGCTGTTTTTT
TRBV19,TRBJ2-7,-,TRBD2,CASSIRREGRSSEQYF,TGTGCCAGTAGTATTCGCCGGGAGGGCCGGTCTTCCGAGCAGTACTTC
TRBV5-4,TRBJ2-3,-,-,CASSPEGGRTDTQYF,TGTGCCAGCAGCCCCGAGGGGGGGCGCACAGATACGCAGTATTTT
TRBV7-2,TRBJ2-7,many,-,CASSPSADLGYEQYF,TGTGCCAGCAGCCCCTCCGCGGACCTGGGCTACGAGCAGTACTTC
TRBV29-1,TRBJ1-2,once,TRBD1,CSVRQGANGYTF,TGCAGCGTTCGACAGGGGGCAAATGGCTACACCTTC
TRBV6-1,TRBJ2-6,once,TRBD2,CAGSPGLAGAGANVLTF,TGTGCCGGCAGTCCGGGACTAGCGGGCGCTGGGGCCAACGTCCTGACTTTC
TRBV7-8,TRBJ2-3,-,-,CASSFLQDQFTDTQYF,TGTGCCAGCAGCTTTTTACAAGATCAGTTCACAGATACGCAGTATTTT
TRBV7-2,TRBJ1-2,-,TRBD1,CASSFTASGGVYGYTF,TGTGCCAGCAGCTTTACAGCGTCAGGGGGCGTCTATGGCTACACCTTC
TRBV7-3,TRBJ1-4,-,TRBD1,CASSLSRDRENEKLFF,TGTGCCAGCAGCTTATCCCGGGACAGGGAAAATGAAAAACTGTTTTTT
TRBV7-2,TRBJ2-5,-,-,CATADMMGGETQYF,TGTGCCACCGCGGACATGATGGGGGGAGAGACCCAGTACTTC
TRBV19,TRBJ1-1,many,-,CASSIQGGTEAFF,TGTGCCAGTAGTATACAGGGTGGGACTGAAGCTTTCTTT
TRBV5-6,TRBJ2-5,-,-,CASSTGGSLREETQYF,TGTGCCAGCAGTACCGGGGGCTCCTTGAGGGAAGAGACCCAGTACTTC
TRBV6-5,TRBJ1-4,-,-,CASRRDTAGEKLFF,TGTGCCAGCAGGCGGGACACGGCAGGGGAAAAACTGTTTTTT
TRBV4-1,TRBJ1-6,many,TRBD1,CASSHLDRANSPLHF,TGCGCCAGCAGCCATTTGGACAGGGCCAATTCACCCCTCCACTTT
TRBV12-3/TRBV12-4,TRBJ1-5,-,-,CASRCWGNNQPQHF,TGTGCCAGCAGGTGTTGGGGCAACAATCAGCCCCAGCATTTT
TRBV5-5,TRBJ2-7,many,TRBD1,CASRSLGTDYEQYF,TGTGCCAGCAGAAGCCTCGGGACAGATTACGAGCAGTACTTC
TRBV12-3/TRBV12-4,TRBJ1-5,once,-,CASSPTSANQPQHF,TGTGCCAGCAGTCCCACGTCGGCAAATCAGCCCCAGCATTTT
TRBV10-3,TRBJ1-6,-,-,CAISTGLGNSPLHF,TGTGCCATCAGTACCGGCCTTGGAAATTCACCCCTCCACTTT
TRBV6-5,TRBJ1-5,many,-,CASSFAPDFLPQHF,TGTGCCAGCAGTTTCGCGCCGGACTTTTTGCCCCAGCATTTT
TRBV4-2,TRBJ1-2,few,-,CASSQDRSVGGYTF,TGTGCCAGCAGCCAAGATCGCAGTGTGGGCGGCTACACCTTC
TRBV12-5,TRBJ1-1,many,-,CASGLVRTEAFF,TGTGCTAGTGGTTTGGTCAGAACTGAAGCTTTCTTT
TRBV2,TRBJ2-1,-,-,CASSGLNEQFF,TGTGCCAGCAGTGGATTGAATGAGCAGTTCTTC
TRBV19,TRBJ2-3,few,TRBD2,CASSMRLAESTDTQYF,TGTGCCAGTAGTATGAGGCTAGCGGAGAGCACAGATACGCAGTATTTT
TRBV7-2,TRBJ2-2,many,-,CASSLAGGSVYTGELFF,TGTGCCAGCAGCTTAGCGGGTGGTAGCGTTTACACCGGGGAGCTGTTTTTT
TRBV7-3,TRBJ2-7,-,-,CASSPGVGSEERYF,TGTGCCAGCAGCCCTGGGGTCGGTAGCGAAGAGCGGTACTTC
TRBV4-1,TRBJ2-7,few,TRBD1,CASSQSGTGVYEQYF,TGCGCCAGCAGCCAATCCGGGACAGGAGTCTACGAGCAGTACTTC
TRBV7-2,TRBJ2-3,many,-,CASTPRTDTQYF,TGTGCCAGCACTCCACGCACAGATACGCAGTATTTT
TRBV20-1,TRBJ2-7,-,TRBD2,CSARYPRTSGTTYEQYF,TGCAGTGCTAGGTATCCCCGGACTAGCGGGACTACATACGAGCAGTACTTC
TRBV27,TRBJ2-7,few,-,CASGGDSAYEQYF,TGTGCCAGCGGCGGGGACTCGGCCTACGAGCAGTACTTC
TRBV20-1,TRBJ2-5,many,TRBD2,CSASGTRGETQYF,TGCAGTGCTAGCGGGACTAGAGGAGAGACCCAGTACTTC
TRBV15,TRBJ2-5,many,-,CATSRPKSGRGGETQYF,TGTGCCACCAGCAGACCGAAAAGCGGTAGGGGGGGAGAGACCCAGTACTTC
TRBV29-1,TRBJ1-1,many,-,CSVSAGRTEAFF,TGCAGCGTTTCGGCAGGGCGTACTGAAGCTTTCTTT
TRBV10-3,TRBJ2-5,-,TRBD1,CAIKGQGDTQYF,TGTGCCATCAAGGGACAGGGCGACACCCAGTACTTC
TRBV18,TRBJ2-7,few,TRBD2,CASSPTPSGYEQYF,TGTGCCAGCTCACCAACCCCTAGCGGCTACGAGCAGTACTTC
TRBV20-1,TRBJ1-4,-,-,CSATEGGRGTNEKLFF,TGCAGTGCAACAGAGGGGGGGAGAGGCACTAATGAAAAACTGTTTTTT
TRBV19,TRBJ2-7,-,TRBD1,CASSIATGLNEQYF,TGTGCCAGTAGTATCGCGACAGGGTTGAACGAGCAGTACTTC
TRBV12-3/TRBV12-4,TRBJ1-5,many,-,CASSYGRGGQPQHF,TGTGCCAGCAGTTACGGAAGGGGCGGGCAGCCCCAGCATTTT
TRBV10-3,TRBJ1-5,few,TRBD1,CAISLDRSNQPQHF,TGTGCCATCAGTCTGGACAGGAGCAATCAGCCCCAGCATTTT
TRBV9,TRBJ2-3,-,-,CASSSNLADTQYF,TGTGCCAGCAGCTCCAACTTGGCAGATACGCAGTATTTT
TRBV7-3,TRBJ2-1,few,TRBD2,CASSLRGSGYNEQFF,TGTGCCAGCAGCTTACGCGGGAGCGGCTACAATGAGCAGTTCTTC
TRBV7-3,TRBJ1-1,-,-,CASSQGILSPEAFF,TGTGCCAGCAGCCAAGGAATATTGAGTCCTGAAGCTTTCTTT